Sequencing of this TCR beta chain was carried out in a study of cytomegalovirus exposure and HLA in healthy donors (dated 2017 in TCRdb). Notes on the research overall: The 550 to 750 repertoires of the first cohort and the 120 validation repertoires were produced on the same platform, according to a later analysis. A separate validation cohort of about 110 different subjects was used in addition to the approximately 670-subject first cohort. The study aimed to test whether cataloging public T cell receptors could reveal signatures of past pathogen exposure. High-throughput TCR immunosequencing, statistical association of individual TCRs with disease status, and machine learning were combined to predict cytomegalovirus infection status.

Receptor libraries were prepared by the immunoSEQ multiplex PCR assay. The published analysis was carried out like this. A statistical classification framework was developed to diagnose cytomegalovirus status using the catalog of TCR beta chain sequences. TCRdb carries this immuneACCESS record with in-frame sequences only. Its versions omit some clonotypes, under half of them owing to an unresolved V gene in the studies checked, with the rest unexplained. Clonal size and the V and J genes are those of that table, whereas D and trimming came from the DNA. The sample has 110,000 to 150,000 clones on record, about 95% of them singletons. The top ten hold approximately 1.8% of the sample. Its CDR3 holds 13 amino acids, cysteine through phenylalanine. The DNA shown is the 39-base CDR3, in frame from base 1. V is reduced by 2 bases and J by 1 base, leaving a spacing of 4 bases between them. The germline V gene (reference sequence) specifies MNHEY as CDR1 and SMNVEV as CDR2.

Points the paper makes about the study in general: In vitro tests confirmed that a few of the cytomegalovirus-associated TCR beta chains recognize cytomegalovirus antigens. While some public TCRs were present in many individuals, most TCR sequences turned up only very rarely across donors. Of the cluster scores, about 94% were above 0 in a later analysis, which found that TCRs clustered in the first cohort also tended to co-occur in the 110 or so validation repertoires. The authors suggested that the approach could potentially be extended to other disease states and immunological phenotypes. In both the original and validation cohorts, the classifier was reported to diagnose cytomegalovirus status with high specificity and sensitivity. All 120 or so repertoires were used to score co-occurrence in the validation cohort in a later analysis, because that analysis had no HLA typing for the cohort. The study gave a list of under 200 TCR beta chains associated with cytomegalovirus.

Donors formed part of the validation cohort, which comprised some 120 subjects and was distinct from the first cohort of under 800 subjects. Of note for this clone: The target of this receptor is not known. No per-base quality is available; no much larger clone lies one base away. This sample also contains other DNA sequences that code for the same CDR3.

The chain employs TRBV27 and TRBJ2-3; a confident D gene designation cannot be given. The TCR originated in a man between 18 and 35 years old in good health and CMV-seropositive. The sample was PBMCs. The CDR3 protein is CASSLGGTDTQYF. In nucleotides, the sequence is TGTGCCAGCAGTTTAGGAGGCACAGATACGCAGTATTTT.